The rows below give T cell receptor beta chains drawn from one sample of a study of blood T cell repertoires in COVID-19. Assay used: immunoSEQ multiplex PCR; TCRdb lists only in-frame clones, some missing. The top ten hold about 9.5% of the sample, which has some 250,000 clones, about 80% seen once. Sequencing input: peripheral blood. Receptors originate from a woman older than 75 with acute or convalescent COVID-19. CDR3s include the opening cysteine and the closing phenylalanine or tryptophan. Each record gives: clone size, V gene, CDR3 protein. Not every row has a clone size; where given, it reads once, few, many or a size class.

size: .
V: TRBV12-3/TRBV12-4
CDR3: CASSLSTEAFF

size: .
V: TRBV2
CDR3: CASSEEGLATPVGELFF

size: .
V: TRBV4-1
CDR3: CASSQGQGPYNEQFF

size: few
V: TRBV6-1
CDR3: CASSEANINYGYTF

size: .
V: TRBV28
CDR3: CASSASGGRETQYF

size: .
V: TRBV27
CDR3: CASSPRGFGWYEQYF

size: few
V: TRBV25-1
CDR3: CASSGTGNNQPQHF

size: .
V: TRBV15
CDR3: CATSRDLGGPQNIQYF

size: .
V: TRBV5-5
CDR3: CASSGGGVSNQPQHF

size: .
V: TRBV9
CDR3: CASSVDLGTGDYGYTF

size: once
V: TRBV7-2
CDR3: CASSLGWSSGNPREQFF

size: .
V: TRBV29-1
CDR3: CSVVGGANYGYTF

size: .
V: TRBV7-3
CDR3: CASSARSGSPDTQYF

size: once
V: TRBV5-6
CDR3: CASSELGEEETQYF

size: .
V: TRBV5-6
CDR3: CASSAGQGAFGGYTF

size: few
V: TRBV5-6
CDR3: CASRRAGTGDSYEQYF

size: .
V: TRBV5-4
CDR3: CASSWTGKDTQYF

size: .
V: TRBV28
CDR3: CASSRTGERQPQHF

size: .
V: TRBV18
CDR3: CASSPNSRYGYTF

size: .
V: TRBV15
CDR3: CATSGRDRRNFHF

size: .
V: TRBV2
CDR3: CALGAQRGGPGEQFF

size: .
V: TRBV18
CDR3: CASSPTTGGSSPLHF

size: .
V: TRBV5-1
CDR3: CASSLASLGLASYEQYF

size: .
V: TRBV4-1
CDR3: CASSQDPGQGSNQPQHF

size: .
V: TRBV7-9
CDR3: CASSIGQVESEKLFF

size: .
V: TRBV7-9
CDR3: CASSQQETQYF

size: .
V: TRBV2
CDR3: CASGAQENSPLHF

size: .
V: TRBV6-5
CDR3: CATGQGPNQPQHF

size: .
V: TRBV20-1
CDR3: CSTRAYGYTF

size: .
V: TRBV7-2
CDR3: CASSYLGQESSYGYTF

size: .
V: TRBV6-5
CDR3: CASSYKVRGGYGYTF

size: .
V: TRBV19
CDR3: CASNTGASYNEQFF

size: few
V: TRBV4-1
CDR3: CASSQDPGQRYNSPLHF

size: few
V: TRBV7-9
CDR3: CASSLARGPMTGRLEKLFF

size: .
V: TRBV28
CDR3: CASSLWGASRAKNIQYF

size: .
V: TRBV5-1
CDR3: CASSLAPWDTGSKLFF

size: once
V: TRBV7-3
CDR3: CASSLEAGGHNEQFF

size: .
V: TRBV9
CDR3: CASSVRQDNSPLHF

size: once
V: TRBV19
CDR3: CATSPGTGGLGNEKLFF

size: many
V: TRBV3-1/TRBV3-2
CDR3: CASSHNRLGHPTLNTEAFF

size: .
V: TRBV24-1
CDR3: CATSDGGTGDEKLFF

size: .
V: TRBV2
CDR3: CASRTDSNQPQHF

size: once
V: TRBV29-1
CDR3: CSASDRPNYGYTF

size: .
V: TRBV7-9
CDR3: CASSLLGEKLFF

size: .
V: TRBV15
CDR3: CATSRDRGPYEQYF